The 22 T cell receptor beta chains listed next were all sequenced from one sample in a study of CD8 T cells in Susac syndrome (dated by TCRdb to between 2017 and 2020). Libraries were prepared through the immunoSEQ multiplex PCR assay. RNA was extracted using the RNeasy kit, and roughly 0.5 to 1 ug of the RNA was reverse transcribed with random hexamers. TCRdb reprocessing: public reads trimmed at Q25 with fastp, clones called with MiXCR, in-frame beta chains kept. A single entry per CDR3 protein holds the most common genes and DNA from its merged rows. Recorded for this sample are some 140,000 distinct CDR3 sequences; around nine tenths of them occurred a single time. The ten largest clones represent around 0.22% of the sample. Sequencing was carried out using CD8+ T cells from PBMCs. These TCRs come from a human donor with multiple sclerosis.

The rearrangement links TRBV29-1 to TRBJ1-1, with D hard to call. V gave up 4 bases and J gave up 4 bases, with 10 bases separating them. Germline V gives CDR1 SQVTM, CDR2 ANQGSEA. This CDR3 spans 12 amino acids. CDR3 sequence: CSVVFTFTEAFF. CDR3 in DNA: TGCAGCGTTGTATTCACATTCACTGAAGCTTTCTTT. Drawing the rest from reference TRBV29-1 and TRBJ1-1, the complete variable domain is SAVISQKPSRDICQRGTSLTIQCQVDSQVTMMFWYRQQPGQSLTLIATANQGSEATYESGFVIDKFPISRPNLTFSTLTVSNMSPEDSSIYLCSVVFTFTEAFFGQGTRLTVV.

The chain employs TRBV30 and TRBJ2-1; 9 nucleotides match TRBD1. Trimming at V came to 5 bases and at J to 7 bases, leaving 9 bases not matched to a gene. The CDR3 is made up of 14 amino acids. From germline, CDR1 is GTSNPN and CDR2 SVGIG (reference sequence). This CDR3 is CAWGTGTGRNEQFF. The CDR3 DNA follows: TGTGCCTGGGGTACCGGGACAGGGAGGAATGAGCAGTTCTTC.

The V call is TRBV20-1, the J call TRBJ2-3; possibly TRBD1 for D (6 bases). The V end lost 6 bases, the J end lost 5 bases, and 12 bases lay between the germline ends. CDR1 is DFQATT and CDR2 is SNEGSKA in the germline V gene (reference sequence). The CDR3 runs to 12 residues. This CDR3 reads CSAVGQKDTQYF. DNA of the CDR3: TGCAGTGCCGTAGGACAGAAAGATACGCAGTATTTT.

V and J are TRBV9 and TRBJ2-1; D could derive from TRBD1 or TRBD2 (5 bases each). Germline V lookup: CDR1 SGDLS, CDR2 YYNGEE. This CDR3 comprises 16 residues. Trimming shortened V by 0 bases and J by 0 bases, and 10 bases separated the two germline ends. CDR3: CASSVAGTVSYNEQFF. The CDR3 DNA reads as TGTGCCAGCAGCGTAGCCGGGACGGTCTCCTACAATGAGCAGTTCTTC.

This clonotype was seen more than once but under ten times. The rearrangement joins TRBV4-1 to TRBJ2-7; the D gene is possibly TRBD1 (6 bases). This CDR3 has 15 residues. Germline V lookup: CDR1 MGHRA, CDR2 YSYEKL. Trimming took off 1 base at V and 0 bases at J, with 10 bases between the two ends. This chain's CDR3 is CASSQGLDSSYEQYF. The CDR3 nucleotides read TGCGCCAGCAGCCAAGGCTTGGACAGCTCCTACGAGCAGTACTTC.

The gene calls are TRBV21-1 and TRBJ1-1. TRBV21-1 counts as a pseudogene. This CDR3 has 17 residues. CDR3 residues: CASTAGLLDLMNTEAFF. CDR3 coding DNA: TGTGCCAGCACCGCGGGACTCCTGGACCTCATGAACACTGAAGCTTTCTTT.

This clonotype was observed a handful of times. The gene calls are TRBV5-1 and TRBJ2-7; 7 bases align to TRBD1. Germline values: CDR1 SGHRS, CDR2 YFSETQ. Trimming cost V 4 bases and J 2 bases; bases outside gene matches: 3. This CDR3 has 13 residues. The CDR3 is CASSAGTAYEQYF. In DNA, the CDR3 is TGCGCCAGCAGCGCCGGGACAGCCTACGAGCAGTACTTC.

CDR3 nucleotide sequence: TGTGCCAGCAGTTCGGTGGGGGGGCTCTACAATGAGCAGTTCTTC. This encodes CASSSVGGLYNEQFF. V gene TRBV6-2 or TRBV6-3 combines with J gene TRBJ2-1, with D possibly being TRBD2 (7 bases). Looked up from germline, CDR1 is MNHEY and CDR2 is SVGEGT. This CDR3 spans 15 amino acids. The V end was cut by 4 bases, the J end by 3 bases, with 13 bases between.

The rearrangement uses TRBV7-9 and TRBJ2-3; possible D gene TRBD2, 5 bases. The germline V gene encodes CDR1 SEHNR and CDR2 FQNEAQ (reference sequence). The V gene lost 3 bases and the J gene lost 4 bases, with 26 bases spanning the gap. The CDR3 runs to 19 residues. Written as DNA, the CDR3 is TGTGCCAGCAGCTTTCTTAGCGACGAGAGGAATACGTCCCCAGATACGCAGTATTTT. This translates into CASSFLSDERNTSPDTQYF.

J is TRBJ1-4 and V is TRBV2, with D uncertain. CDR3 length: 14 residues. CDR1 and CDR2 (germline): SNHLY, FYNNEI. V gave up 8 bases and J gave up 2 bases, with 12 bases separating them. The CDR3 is CASGPGRTNEKLFF. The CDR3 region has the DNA TGTGCCAGCGGCCCCGGACGGACTAATGAAAAACTGTTTTTT.

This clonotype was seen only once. The CDR3 here is CSVGGAGELFF. The CDR3 nucleotides are TGCAGCGTTGGAGGGGCCGGGGAGCTGTTTTTT. The chain carries TRBV29-1 and TRBJ2-2; the D gene could be TRBD1 or TRBD2 (5 bases each). The CDR3 totals 11 residues. CDR1 SQVTM and CDR2 ANQGSEA come from the germline V gene. Trimming left V 4 bases short and J 6 bases short, with 6 bases between.

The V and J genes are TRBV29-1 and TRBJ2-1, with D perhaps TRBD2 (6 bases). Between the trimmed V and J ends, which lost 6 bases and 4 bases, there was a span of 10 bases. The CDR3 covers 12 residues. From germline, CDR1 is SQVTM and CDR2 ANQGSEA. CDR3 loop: CSVLAEYNEQFF. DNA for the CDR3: TGCAGCGTATTAGCGGAATACAATGAGCAGTTCTTC.

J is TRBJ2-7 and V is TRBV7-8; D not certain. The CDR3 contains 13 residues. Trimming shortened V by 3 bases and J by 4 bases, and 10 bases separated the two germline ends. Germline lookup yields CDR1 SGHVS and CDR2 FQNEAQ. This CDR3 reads CASSFTGPYEQYF. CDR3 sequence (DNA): TGTGCCAGCAGCTTCACCGGACCATACGAGCAGTACTTC.

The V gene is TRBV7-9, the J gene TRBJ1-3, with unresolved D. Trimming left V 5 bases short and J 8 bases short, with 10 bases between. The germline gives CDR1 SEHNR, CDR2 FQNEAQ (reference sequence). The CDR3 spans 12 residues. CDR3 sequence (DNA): TGTGCCAGCAGCCCAATTAGAGACACCATATATTTT. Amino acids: CASSPIRDTIYF.

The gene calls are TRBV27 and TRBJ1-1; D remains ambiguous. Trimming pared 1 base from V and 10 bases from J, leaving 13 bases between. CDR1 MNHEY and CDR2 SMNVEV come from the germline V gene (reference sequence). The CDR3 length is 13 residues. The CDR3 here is CASSLYGPTGAFF. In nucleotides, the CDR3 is TGTGCCAGCAGTTTATACGGTCCTACGGGAGCTTTCTTT.

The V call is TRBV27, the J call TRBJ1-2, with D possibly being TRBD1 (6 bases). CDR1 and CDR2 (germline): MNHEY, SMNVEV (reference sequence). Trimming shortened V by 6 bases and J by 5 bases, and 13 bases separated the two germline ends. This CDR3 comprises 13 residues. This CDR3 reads CASRLTGKYGYTF. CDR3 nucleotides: TGTGCCAGCAGACTCACAGGGAAATATGGCTACACCTTC.

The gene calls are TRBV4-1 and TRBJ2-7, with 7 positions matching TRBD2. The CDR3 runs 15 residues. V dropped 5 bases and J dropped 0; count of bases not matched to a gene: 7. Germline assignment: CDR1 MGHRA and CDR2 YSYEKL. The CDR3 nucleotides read TGCGCCAGCAGCGAAACTAGCGCACACTCCTACGAGCAGTACTTC. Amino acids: CASSETSAHSYEQYF.

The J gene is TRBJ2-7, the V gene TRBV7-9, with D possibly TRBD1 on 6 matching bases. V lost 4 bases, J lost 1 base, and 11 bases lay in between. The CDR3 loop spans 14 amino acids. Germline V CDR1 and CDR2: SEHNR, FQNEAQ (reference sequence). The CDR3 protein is CASSSGQHSYEQYF. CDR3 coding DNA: TGTGCCAGCAGCTCCGGACAGCATTCCTACGAGCAGTACTTC.

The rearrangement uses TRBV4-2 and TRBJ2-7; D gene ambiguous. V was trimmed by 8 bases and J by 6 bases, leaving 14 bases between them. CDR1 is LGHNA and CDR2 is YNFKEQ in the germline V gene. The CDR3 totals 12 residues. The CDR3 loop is CASLSPTGEQYF. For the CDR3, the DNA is TGTGCCAGCTTGTCCCCGACCGGCGAGCAGTACTTC.

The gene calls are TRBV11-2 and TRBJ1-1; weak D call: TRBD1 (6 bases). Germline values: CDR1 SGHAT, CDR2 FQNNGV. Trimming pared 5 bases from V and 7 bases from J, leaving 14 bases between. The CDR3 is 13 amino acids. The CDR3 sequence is CASSPPNRVEAFF. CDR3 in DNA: TGTGCCAGCAGCCCCCCAAACAGGGTTGAAGCTTTCTTT.

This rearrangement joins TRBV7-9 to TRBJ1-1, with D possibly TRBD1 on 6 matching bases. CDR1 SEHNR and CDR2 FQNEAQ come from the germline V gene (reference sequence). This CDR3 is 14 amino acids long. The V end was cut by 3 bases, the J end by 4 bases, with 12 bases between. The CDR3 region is CASSFGQGTTEAFF. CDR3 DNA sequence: TGTGCCAGCAGCTTCGGGCAGGGGACCACTGAAGCTTTCTTT.

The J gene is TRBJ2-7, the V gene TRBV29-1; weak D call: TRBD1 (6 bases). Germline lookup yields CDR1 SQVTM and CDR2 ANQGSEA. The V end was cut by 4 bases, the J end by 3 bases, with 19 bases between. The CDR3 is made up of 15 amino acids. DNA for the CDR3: TGCAGCGTTGCCTCGGTAAGGCAGGGGCTCTACGAGCAGTACTTC. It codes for CSVASVRQGLYEQYF.